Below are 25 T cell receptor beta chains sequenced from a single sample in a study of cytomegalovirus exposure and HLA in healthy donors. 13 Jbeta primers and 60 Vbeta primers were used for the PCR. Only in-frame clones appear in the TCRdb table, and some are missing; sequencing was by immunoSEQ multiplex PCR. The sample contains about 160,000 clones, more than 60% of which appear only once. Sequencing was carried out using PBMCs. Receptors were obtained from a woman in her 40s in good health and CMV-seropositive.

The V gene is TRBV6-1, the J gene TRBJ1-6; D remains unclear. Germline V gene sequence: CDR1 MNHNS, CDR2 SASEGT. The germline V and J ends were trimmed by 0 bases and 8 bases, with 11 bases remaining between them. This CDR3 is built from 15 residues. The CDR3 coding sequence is TGTGCCAGCAGTGAAGCGCGAGGCAGTTATTCACCCCTCCACTTT. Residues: CASSEARGSYSPLHF.

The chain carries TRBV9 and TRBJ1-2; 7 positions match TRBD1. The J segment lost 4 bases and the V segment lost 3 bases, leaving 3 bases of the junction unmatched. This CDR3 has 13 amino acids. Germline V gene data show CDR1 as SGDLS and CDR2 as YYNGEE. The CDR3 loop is CASSADRAYGYTF. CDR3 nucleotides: TGTGCCAGCAGCGCCGACAGGGCCTATGGCTACACCTTC.

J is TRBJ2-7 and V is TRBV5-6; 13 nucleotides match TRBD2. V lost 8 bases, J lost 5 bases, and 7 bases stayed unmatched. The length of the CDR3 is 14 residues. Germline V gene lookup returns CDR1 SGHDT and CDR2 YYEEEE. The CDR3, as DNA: TGTGCCAGTTCCCACACTAGCGGGGGGGACGAGCAGTACTTC. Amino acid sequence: CASSHTSGGDEQYF.

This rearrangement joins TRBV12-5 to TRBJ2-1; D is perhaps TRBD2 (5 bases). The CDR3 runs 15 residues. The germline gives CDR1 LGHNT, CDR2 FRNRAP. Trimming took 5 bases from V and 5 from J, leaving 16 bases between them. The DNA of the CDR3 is TGTGCTAGTGGTCCCCCGGGAAACGGGGACAATGAGCAGTTCTTC. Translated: CASGPPGNGDNEQFF.

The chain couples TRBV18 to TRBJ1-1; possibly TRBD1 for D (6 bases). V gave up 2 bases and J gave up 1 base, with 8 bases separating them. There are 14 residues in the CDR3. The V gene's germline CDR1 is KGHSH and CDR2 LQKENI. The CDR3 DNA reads TGTGCCAGCTCACCAACCAGGGGGAACACTGAAGCTTTCTTT. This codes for CASSPTRGNTEAFF. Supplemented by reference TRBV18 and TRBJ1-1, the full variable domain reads NAGVMQNPRHLVRRRGQEARLRCSPMKGHSHVYWYRQLPEEGLKFMVYLQKENIIDESGMPKERFSAEFPKEGPSILRIQQVVRGDSAAYFCASSPTRGNTEAFFGQGTRLTVV.

The CDR3 spells CASSAGTGSFPGANVLTF. DNA for the CDR3: TGTGCCAGCAGCGCCGGGACAGGGTCTTTCCCTGGGGCCAACGTCCTGACTTTC. The chain has TRBV7-9 and TRBJ2-6; TRBD1 matches 9 bases. Per the germline V gene, CDR1 is SEHNR and CDR2 is FQNEAQ (reference sequence). V lost 5 bases to trimming and J lost 2 bases; unmatched junction nucleotides: 10. The CDR3 is made up of 18 amino acids.

DNA of the CDR3: TGTGCCAGCAGACAGACAGGGGTCGGGAATCAGCCCCAGCATTTT. Protein sequence: CASRQTGVGNQPQHF. The genes are TRBV6-5 and TRBJ1-5; 8 bases match TRBD1. Per germline, CDR1 MNHEY and CDR2 SVGAGI. The CDR3 is 15 amino acids. The V and J ends lost 6 bases and 4 bases, in that order; junction bases with no gene match: 8.

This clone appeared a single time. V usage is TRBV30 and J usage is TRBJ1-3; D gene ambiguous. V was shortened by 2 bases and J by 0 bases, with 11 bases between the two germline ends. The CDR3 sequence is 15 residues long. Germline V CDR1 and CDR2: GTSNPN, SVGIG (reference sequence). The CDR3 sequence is CAWSLLMNSGNTIYF. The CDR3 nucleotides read TGTGCCTGGAGTTTACTTATGAACTCTGGAAACACCATATATTTT.

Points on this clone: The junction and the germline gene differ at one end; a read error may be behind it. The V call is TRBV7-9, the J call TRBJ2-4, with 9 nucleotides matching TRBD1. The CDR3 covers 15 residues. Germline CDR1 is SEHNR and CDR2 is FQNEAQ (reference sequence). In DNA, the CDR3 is TGTGCCAGCAGCCAATTCGGACAGGGGAAAAATATTCAGTACTTC. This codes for CASSQFGQGKNIQYF.

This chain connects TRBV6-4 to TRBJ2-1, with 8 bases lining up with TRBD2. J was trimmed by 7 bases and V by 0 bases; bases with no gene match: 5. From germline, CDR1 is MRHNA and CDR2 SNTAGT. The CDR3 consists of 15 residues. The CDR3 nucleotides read TGTGCCAGCAGTGACTCACTCGGGGGGGCTAATGAGCAGTTCTTC. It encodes CASSDSLGGANEQFF.

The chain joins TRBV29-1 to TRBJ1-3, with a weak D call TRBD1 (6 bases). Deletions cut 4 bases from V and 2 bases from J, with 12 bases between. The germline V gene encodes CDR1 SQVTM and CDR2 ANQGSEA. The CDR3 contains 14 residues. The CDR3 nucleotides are TGCAGCGTTGTTCAGGGGACTACTGGAAACACCATATATTTT. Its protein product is CSVVQGTTGNTIYF.

The DNA for the CDR3 is TGCGCCAGCAGCTTGGAAGGCAGGGGGAGCACAGATACGCAGTATTTT. Its translation is CASSLEGRGSTDTQYF. This sequence joins TRBV5-1 and TRBJ2-3, with 7 bases identical to TRBD1. The germline V gene encodes CDR1 SGHRS and CDR2 YFSETQ. The V and J ends lost 0 bases and 0 bases, in that order; junction bases with no gene match: 4. The CDR3 totals 16 residues.

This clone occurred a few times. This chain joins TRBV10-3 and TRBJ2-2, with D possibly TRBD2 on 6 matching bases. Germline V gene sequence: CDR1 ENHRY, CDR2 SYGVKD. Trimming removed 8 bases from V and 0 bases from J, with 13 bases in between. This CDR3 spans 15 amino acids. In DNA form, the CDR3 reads TGTGCCATCCTGATGACTAGTTCGAACACCGGGGAGCTGTTTTTT. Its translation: CAILMTSSNTGELFF.

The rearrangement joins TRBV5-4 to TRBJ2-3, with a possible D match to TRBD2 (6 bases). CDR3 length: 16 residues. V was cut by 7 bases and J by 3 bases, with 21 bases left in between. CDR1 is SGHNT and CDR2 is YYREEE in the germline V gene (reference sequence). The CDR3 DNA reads TGTGCCAGCTCGTATCTGCTGGGGGGAAGTACAGATACGCAGTATTTT. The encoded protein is CASSYLLGGSTDTQYF.

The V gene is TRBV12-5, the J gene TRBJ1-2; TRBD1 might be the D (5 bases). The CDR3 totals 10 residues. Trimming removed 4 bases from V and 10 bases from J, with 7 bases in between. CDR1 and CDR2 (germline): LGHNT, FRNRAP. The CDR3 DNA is TGTGCTAGTGGTTCGGGACTCTACACCTTC. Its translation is CASGSGLYTF.

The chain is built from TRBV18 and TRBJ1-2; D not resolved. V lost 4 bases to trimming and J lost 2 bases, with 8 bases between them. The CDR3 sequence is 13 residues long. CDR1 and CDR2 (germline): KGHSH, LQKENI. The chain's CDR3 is CASSRSQNYGYTF. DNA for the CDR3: TGTGCCAGCTCACGGAGTCAGAACTATGGCTACACCTTC.

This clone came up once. The CDR3 region has the DNA TGTGCCAGCAGCATACAGGGGGCCGCCCCCTCCGAGCAGTACTTC. This codes for CASSIQGAAPSEQYF. The chain couples TRBV6-6 to TRBJ2-7; TRBD1 matches 9 bases. CDR3 length: 15 residues. V shed 6 bases and J 6 bases; nucleotides not matched to a gene: 12. Germline V lookup: CDR1 MNHNY, CDR2 SVGAGI (reference sequence).

The CDR3 protein is CATAPSTGTESPLHF. The CDR3 DNA sequence: TGTGCCACCGCCCCCTCGACGGGAACGGAGTCACCCCTCCACTTT. The chain combines TRBV10-3 with TRBJ1-6; no reliable D call. The CDR3 contains 15 residues. Germline V CDR1 and CDR2: ENHRY, SYGVKD. V dropped 10 bases and J dropped 10 bases, with 23 bases sitting between them.

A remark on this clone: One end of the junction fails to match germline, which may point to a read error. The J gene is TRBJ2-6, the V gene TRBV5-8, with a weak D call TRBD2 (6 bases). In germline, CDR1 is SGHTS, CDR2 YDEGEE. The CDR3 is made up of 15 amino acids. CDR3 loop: CASSFRGTGANGLTF. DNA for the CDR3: TGTGCCAGCAGCTTCCGAGGGACTGGGGCCAACGGCCTGACTTTC.

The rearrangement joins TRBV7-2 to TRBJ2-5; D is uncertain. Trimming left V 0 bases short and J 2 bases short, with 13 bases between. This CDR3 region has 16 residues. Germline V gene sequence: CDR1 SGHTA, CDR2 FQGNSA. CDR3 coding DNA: TGTGCCAGCAGCTTAGCTTTGGCGGTGGTACAAGAGACCCAGTACTTC. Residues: CASSLALAVVQETQYF.

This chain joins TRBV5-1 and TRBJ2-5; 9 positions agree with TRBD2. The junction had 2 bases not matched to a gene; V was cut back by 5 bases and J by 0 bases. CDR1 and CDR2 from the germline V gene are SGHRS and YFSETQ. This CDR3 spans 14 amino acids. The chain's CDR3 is CASRASGDQETQYF. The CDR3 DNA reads TGCGCCAGCAGGGCTAGCGGGGACCAAGAGACCCAGTACTTC.

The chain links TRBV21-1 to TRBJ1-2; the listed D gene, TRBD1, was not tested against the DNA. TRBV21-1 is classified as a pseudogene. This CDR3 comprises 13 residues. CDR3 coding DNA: TGTGCCAGCAGCAAAGGGACAAACTATGGCTACACCTTC. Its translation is CASSKGTNYGYTF.

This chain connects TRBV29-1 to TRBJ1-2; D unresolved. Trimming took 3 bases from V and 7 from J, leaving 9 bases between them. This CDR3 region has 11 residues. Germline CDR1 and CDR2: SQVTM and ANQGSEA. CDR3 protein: CSVEQPTGYTF. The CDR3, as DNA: TGCAGCGTTGAGCAACCTACTGGCTACACCTTC.

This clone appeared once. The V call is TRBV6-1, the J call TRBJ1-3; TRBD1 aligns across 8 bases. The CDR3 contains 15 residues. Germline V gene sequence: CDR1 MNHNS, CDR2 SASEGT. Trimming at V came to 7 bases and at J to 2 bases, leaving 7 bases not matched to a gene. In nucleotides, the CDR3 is TGTGCCAGCATCCAGGACAGGGCCCCTGGAAACACCATATATTTT. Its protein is CASIQDRAPGNTIYF.

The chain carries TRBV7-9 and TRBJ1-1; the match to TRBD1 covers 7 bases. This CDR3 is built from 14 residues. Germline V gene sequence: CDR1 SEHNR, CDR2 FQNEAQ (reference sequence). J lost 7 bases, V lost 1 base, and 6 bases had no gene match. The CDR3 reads CASSLEGTAGEAFF. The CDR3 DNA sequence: TGTGCCAGCAGCTTAGAAGGGACAGCAGGTGAAGCTTTCTTT.